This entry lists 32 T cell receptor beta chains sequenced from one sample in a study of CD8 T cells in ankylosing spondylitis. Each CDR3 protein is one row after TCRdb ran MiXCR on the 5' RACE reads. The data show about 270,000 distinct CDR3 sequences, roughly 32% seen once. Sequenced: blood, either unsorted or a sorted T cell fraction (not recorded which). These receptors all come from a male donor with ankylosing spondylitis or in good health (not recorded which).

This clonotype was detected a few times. The CDR3 here is CASSLGTGSVAFF. The CDR3 region has the DNA TGTGCCAGCAGCCTGGGGACGGGTTCGGTGGCTTTCTTT. The chain couples TRBV12-3 or TRBV12-4 to TRBJ1-1, with D maybe TRBD1 (5 bases). The CDR3 is made up of 13 amino acids. V dropped 6 bases and J dropped 11 bases, with 19 bases sitting between them.

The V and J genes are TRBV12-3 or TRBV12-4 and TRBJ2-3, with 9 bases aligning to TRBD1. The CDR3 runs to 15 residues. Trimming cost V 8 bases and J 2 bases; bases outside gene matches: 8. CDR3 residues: CASANRDRDTDTQYF. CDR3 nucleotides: TGTGCCAGCGCCAACCGGGACAGGGACACAGATACGCAGTATTTT.

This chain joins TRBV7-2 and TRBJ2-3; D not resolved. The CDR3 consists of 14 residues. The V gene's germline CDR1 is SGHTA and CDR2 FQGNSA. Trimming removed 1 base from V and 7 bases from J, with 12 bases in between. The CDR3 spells CASSLGVSRYTQYF. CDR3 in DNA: TGTGCCAGCAGCTTAGGTGTCAGTAGGTATACGCAGTATTTT.

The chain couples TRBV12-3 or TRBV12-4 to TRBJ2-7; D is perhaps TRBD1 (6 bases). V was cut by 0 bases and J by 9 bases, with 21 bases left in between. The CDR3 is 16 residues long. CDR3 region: CASSLAPGTLGRGQYF. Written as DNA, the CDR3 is TGTGCCAGCAGTTTAGCGCCCGGGACATTGGGTCGGGGGCAGTACTTC.

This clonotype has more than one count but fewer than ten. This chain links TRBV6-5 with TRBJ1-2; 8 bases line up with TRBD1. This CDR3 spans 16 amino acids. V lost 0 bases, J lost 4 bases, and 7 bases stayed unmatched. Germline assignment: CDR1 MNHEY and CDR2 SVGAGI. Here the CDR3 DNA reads TGTGCCAGCAGTTACTCGGACAGGGATGGGAGCTATGGCTACACCTTC. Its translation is CASSYSDRDGSYGYTF.

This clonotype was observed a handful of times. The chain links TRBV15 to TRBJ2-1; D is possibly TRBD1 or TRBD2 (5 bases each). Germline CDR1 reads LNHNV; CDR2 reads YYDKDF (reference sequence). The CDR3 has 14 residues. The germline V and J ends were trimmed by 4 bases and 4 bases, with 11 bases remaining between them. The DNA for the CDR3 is TGTGCCACCAGCAACCGGGGACCATACAATGAGCAGTTCTTC. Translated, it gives CATSNRGPYNEQFF.

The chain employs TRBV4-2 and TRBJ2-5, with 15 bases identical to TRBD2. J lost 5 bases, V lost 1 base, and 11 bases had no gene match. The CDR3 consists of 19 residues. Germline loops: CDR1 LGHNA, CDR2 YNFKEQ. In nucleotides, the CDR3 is TGTGCCAGCAGCCAAGGAGACGGACTAGCGGGGGGGCTGGAGGAGACCCAGTACTTC. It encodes CASSQGDGLAGGLEETQYF.

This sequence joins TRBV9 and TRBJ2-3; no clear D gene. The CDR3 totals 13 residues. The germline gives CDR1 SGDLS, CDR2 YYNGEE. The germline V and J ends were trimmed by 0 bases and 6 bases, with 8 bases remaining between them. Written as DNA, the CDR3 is TGTGCCAGCAGCGTAGGGCTGGGGGATACGCAGTATTTT. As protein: CASSVGLGDTQYF.

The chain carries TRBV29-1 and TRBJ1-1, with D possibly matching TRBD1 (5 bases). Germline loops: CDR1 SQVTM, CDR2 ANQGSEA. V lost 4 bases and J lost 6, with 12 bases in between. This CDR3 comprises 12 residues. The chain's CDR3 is CSVAFLGAEAFF. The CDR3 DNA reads TGCAGCGTTGCATTCTTGGGGGCTGAAGCTTTCTTT.

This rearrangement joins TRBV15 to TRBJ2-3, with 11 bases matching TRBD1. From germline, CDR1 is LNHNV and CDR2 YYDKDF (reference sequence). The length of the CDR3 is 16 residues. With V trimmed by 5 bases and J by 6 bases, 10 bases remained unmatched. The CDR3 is CATSFRGTGGSDTQYF. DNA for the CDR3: TGTGCCACCAGCTTCCGTGGGACAGGGGGTTCGGATACGCAGTATTTT.

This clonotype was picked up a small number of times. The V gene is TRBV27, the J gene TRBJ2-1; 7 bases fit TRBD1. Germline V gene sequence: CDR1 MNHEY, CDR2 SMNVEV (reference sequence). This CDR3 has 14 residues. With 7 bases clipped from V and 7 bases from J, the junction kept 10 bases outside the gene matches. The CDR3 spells CASNWDSSLNEQFF. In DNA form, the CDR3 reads TGTGCCAGCAACTGGGACAGTTCCCTTAATGAGCAGTTCTTC.

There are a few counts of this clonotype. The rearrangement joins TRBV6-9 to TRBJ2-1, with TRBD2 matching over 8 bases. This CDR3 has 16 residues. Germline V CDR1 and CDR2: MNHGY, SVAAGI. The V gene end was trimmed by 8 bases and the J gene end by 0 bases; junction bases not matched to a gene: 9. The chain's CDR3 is CASHEPGGHSYNEQFF. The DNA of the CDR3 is TGTGCCAGCCATGAACCGGGGGGGCACTCCTACAATGAGCAGTTCTTC.

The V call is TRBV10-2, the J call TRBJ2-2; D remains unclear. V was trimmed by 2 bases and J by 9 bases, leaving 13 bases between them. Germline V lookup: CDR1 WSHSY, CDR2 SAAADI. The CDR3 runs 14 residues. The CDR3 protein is CASSEIADFRELFF. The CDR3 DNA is TGCGCCAGCAGTGAGATAGCAGATTTTCGGGAGCTGTTTTTT.

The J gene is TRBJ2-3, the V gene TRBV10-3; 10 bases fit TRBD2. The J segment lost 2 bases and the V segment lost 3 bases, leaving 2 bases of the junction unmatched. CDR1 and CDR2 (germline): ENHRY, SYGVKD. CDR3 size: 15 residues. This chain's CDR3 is CAISDSGGLTDTQYF. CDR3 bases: TGTGCCATCAGTGATAGCGGGGGGCTCACAGATACGCAGTATTTT.

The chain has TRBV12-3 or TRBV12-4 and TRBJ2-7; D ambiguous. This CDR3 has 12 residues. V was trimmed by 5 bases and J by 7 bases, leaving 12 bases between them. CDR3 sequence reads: CASSSVLGEQYF. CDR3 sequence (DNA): TGTGCCAGCAGTAGTGTTTTGGGGGAGCAGTACTTC.

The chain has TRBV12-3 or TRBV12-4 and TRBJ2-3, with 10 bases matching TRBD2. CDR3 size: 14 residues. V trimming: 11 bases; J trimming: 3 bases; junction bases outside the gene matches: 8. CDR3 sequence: CAGTPGLATDTQYF. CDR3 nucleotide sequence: TGTGCCGGGACGCCGGGACTAGCGACAGATACGCAGTATTTT.

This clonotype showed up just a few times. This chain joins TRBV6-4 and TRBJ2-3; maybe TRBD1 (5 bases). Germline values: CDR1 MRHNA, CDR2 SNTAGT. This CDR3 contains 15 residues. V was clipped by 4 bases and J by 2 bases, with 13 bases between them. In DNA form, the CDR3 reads TGTGCCAGCAGTGCGCAGGGTAAGGACACAGATACGCAGTATTTT. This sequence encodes CASSAQGKDTDTQYF.

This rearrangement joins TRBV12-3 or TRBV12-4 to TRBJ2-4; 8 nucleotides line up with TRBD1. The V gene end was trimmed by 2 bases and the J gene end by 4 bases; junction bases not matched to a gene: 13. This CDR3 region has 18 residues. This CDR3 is CASSLPPLVTGAKNIQYF. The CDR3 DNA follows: TGTGCCAGCAGTTTACCTCCGCTGGTGACAGGGGCTAAAAACATTCAGTACTTC.

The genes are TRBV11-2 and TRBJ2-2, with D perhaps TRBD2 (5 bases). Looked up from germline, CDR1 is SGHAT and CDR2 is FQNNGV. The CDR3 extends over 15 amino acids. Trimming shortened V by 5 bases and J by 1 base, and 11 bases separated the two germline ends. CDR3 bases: TGTGCCAGCAGCCCGCTTGGGAGGAACACCGGGGAGCTGTTTTTT. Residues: CASSPLGRNTGELFF.

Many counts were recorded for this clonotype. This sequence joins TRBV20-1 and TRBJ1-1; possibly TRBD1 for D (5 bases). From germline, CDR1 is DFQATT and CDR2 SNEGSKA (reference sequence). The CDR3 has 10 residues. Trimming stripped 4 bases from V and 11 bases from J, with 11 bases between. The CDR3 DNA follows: TGCAGTGCTATAAGGGGTGGGGCTTTCTTT. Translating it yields CSAIRGGAFF.

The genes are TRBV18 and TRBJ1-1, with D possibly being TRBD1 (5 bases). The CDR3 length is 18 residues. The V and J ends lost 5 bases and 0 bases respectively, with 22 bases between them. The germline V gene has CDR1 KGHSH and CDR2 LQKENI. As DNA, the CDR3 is TGTGCCAGCTCATCCGGCGGCGGGACTTCGGGTCTGAACACTGAAGCTTTCTTT. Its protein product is CASSSGGGTSGLNTEAFF.

CDR3 residues: CASSLADGGFYEQYF. CDR3 bases: TGTGCCAGCAGCTTGGCCGATGGGGGATTCTACGAGCAGTACTTC. V gene TRBV5-5 combines with J gene TRBJ2-7; D assignment may be TRBD1 or TRBD2 (5 bases each). The CDR3 contains 15 residues. Trimming pared 0 bases from V and 3 bases from J, leaving 13 bases between. The germline V gene encodes CDR1 SGHKS and CDR2 YYEKEE (reference sequence).

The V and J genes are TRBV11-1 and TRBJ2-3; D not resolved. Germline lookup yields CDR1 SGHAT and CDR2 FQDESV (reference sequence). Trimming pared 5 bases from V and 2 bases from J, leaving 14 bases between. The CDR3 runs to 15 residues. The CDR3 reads CASSRRPSATDTQYF. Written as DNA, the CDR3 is TGTGCCAGCAGCAGGCGGCCGTCGGCCACAGATACGCAGTATTTT. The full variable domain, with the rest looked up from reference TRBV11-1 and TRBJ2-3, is EAEVAQSPRYKITEKSQAVAFWCDPISGHATLYWYRQILGQGPELLVQFQDESVVDDSQLPKDRFSAERLKGVDSTLKIQPAELGDSAMYLCASSRRPSATDTQYFGPGTRLTVL.

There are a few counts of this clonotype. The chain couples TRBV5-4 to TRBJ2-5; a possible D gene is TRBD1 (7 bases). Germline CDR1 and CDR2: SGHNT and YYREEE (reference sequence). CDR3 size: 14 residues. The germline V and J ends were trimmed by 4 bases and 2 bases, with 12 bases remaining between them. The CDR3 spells CASSDQGGQETQYF. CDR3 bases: TGTGCCAGCAGCGACCAGGGGGGTCAAGAGACCCAGTACTTC.

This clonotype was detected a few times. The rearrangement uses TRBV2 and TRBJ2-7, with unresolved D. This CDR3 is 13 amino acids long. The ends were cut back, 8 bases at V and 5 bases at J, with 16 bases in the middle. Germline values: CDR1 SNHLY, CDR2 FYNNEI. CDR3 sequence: CASARYLRDEQYF. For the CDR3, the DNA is TGTGCCAGCGCCAGATACCTAAGGGACGAGCAGTACTTC. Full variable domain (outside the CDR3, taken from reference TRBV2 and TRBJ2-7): EPEVTQTPSHQVTQMGQEVILRCVPISNHLYFYWYRQILGQKVEFLVSFYNNEISEKSEIFDDQFSVERPDGSNFTLKIRSTKLEDSAMYFCASARYLRDEQYFGPGTRLTVT.

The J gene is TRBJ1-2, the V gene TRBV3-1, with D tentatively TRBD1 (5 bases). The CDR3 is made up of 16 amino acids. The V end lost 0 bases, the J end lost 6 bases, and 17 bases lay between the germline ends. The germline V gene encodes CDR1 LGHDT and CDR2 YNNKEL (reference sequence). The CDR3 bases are TGTGCCAGCAGCCAAGACGGAGACAGAGCTGTCGATGGCTACACCTTC. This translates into CASSQDGDRAVDGYTF.

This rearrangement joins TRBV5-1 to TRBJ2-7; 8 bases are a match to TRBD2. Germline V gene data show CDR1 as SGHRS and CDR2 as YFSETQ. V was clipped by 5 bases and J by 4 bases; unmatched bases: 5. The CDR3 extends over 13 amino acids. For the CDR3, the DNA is TGCGCCAGCAGACTAGCGGAAACATACGAGCAGTACTTC. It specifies CASRLAETYEQYF.

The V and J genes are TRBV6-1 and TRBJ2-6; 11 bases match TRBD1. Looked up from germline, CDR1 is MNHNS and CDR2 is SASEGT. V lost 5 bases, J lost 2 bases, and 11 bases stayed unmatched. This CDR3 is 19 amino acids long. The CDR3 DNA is TGTGCCAGCAGTCCGGACAGGGGGCGGGTATCGGCTGGGGCCAACGTCCTGACTTTC. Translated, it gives CASSPDRGRVSAGANVLTF.

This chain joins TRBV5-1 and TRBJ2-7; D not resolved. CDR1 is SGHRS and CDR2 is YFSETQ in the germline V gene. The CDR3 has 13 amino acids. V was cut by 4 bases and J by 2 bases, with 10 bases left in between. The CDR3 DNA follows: TGCGCCAGCAGCGCAGGCCCGACCTACGAGCAGTACTTC. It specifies CASSAGPTYEQYF.

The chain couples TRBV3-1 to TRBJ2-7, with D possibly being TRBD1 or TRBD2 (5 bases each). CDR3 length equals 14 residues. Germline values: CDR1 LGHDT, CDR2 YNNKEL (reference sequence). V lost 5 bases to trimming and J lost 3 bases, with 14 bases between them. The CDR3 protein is CASSERAGSYEQYF. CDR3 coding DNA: TGTGCCAGCAGCGAACGAGCAGGGAGCTACGAGCAGTACTTC.

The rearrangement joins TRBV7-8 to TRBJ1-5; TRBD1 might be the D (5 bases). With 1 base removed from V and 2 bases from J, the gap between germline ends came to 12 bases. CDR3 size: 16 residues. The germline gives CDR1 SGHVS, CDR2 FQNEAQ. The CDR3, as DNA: TGTGCCAGCAGCTTAGGCAGGGTAGGAGGCAATCAGCCCCAGCATTTT. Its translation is CASSLGRVGGNQPQHF.

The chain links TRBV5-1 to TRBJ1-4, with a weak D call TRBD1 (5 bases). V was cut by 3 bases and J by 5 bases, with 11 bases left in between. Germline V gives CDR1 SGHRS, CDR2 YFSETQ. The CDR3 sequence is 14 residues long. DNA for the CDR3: TGCGCCAGCAGCTATCAGGGTCGCAATGAAAAACTGTTTTTT. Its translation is CASSYQGRNEKLFF.